The rows below give T cell receptor beta chains drawn from one sample of a study of cytomegalovirus exposure and HLA in healthy donors. The assay was immunoSEQ multiplex PCR, and TCRdb's table has in-frame clones only and misses some. The sample has about 110,000 clones; under 85% are singletons. What was sequenced was PBMCs. These receptors were taken from a man between 25 and 39 years old in good health and CMV-seropositive. Each CDR3 is given with its conserved first and last residue. A D gene is named only where the DNA matches it firmly. Clone size is not always given. Where it is, it says once, few, many or a class for expanded clones.

clone size	D gene	V gene	J gene	CDR3 DNA	CDR3 protein
.	TRBD2	TRBV6-5	TRBJ2-3	TGTGCCAGCAGATCACGACTAGCGGATACGCAGTATTTT	CASRSRLADTQYF
.	.	TRBV11-2	TRBJ2-5	TGTGCCAGCAGCTTTCCTGGCGAGACCCAGTACTTC	CASSFPGETQYF
.	.	TRBV19	TRBJ2-7	TGTGCCAGTAGTGCCGCCCCCGGGATCTCCTACGAGCAGTACTTC	CASSAAPGISYEQYF
.	.	TRBV14	TRBJ2-1	TGTGCCAGCAGCCAATTGAGATTTCGGGAAGAAAATGAGCAGTTCTTC	CASSQLRFREENEQFF
few	TRBD1	TRBV6-5	TRBJ1-4	TGTGCCAGCAGTGTCGGAGGGGGCAATGAAAAACTGTTTTTT	CASSVGGGNEKLFF
.	.	TRBV6-5	TRBJ2-1	TGTGCCAGCAGTTACGGGCCTATGGATGAGCAGTTCTTC	CASSYGPMDEQFF
.	.	TRBV6-1	TRBJ2-7	TGTGCCAGCAAGAGGGCCTACGAGCAGTACTTC	CASKRAYEQYF
.	.	TRBV29-1	TRBJ1-1	TGCAGCGTTGCATCCATAGATATGAACACTGAAGCTTTCTTT	CSVASIDMNTEAFF
.	.	TRBV29-1	TRBJ2-3	TGCAGCGTTTGGGCCCGGGTGGGGGCCAGCACAGATACGCAGTATTTT	CSVWARVGASTDTQYF
.	TRBD1	TRBV10-2	TRBJ1-3	TGCGCCAGCAGTGTCAGGGGGGACGGAAACACCATATATTTT	CASSVRGDGNTIYF
.	TRBD1	TRBV7-9	TRBJ2-7	TGTGCCAGCAGCTCGGGGACAGGGAAAAACGGCTACGAGCAGTACTTC	CASSSGTGKNGYEQYF
.	.	TRBV7-2	TRBJ2-5	TGTGCCAGCAGCTTAGTTGGGGCGGGGAACCAAGAGACCCAGTACTTC	CASSLVGAGNQETQYF
.	.	TRBV19	TRBJ1-1	TGTGCCAGTAGTATAGAAAGACAACCCATGAACACTGAAGCTTTCTTT	CASSIERQPMNTEAFF
few	.	TRBV19	TRBJ2-2	TGTGCCAGTAGTGAGATTCAAGATCCCGGGGAGCTGTTTTTT	CASSEIQDPGELFF
.	TRBD1	TRBV5-1	TRBJ1-1	TGCGCCAGCAGCTTAACAGGGGGAATCACTGAAGCTTTCTTT	CASSLTGGITEAFF
.	TRBD2	TRBV6-1	TRBJ2-5	TGTGCCAGCAGTGATTGGGGGGGTCTCAAAGAGACCCAGTACTTC	CASSDWGGLKETQYF
.	.	TRBV19	TRBJ2-5	TGTGCCAGTAGTATAGAATATGGCGGGGCTCAAGAGACCCAGTACTTC	CASSIEYGGAQETQYF
.	TRBD1	TRBV7-8	TRBJ1-1	TGTGCCAGCAGCAAGGGACAGGGTGACACTGAAGCTTTCTTT	CASSKGQGDTEAFF
.	TRBD2	TRBV11-1	TRBJ2-3	TGTGCCAGCAGCTTACTAGCGGCTAGCACAGATACGCAGTATTTT	CASSLLAASTDTQYF
.	TRBD1	TRBV18	TRBJ1-6	TGTGCCAGCTCACCGGAGACAGGGAGCTCCTATAATTCACCCCTCCACTTT	CASSPETGSSYNSPLHF
.	.	TRBV11-2	TRBJ1-2	TGTGCCAGCAGCTCCCCCGGGCCAGGGGACGGTGGCTACACCTTC	CASSSPGPGDGGYTF
.	TRBD2	TRBV27	TRBJ2-7	TGTGCCAGCAGTTATACTTTAGCGGGCGAGCAGTACTTC	CASSYTLAGEQYF
.	.	TRBV15	TRBJ2-3	TGTGCCACCAGCAGAGCCGGGGGGCTCCCCACAGATACGCAGTATTTT	CATSRAGGLPTDTQYF
.	TRBD2	TRBV19	TRBJ2-7	TGTGCCAGTAGTATCCGTACGCGGGGGGACTCCTACGAGCAGCACTTC	CASSIRTRGDSYEQHF
.	TRBD2	TRBV10-2	TRBJ2-7	TGCGCCAGCAGTGGGACTAGCGGGGATCGGTACGAGCAGTACTTC	CASSGTSGDRYEQYF
.	TRBD1	TRBV2	TRBJ1-2	TGTGCCAGCAGTGAACAAGGGGGCCGCTATGGCTACACCTTC	CASSEQGGRYGYTF
.	TRBD1	TRBV18	TRBJ2-7	TGTGCCATTTCAGGGGGCGCAGAAGATTACGAGCAGTACTTC	CAISGGAEDYEQYF
.	TRBD2	TRBV4-3	TRBJ2-3	TGCGCCAGCAGCCAAGACCTTGCCGTGACGGGGGGTTACTCAGATACGCAGTATTTT	CASSQDLAVTGGYSDTQYF
.	.	TRBV29-1	TRBJ1-1	TGCAGCGTGGCAGGGGAAACTGAAGCTTTCTTT	CSVAGETEAFF
.	TRBD2	TRBV18	TRBJ2-7	TGTGCCAGCTCACCAATACATGGGGGGGGACACGAGCAGTACTTC	CASSPIHGGGHEQYF
.	.	TRBV7-9	TRBJ1-1	TGTGCCAGCAGCCCCGGGAGGAACACTGAAGCTTTCTTT	CASSPGRNTEAFF
.	.	TRBV5-1	TRBJ1-3	TGCGCCAGCAGACTCCAGGGTGACTCTGGAAACACCATATATTTT	CASRLQGDSGNTIYF
.	.	TRBV30	TRBJ2-7	TGTGCCTGGACGCAGGGTGGATCCTACGAGCAGTACTTC	CAWTQGGSYEQYF
.	.	TRBV2	TRBJ1-1	TGTGCCAGAAAAAGCTTCGTCAACACTGAAGCTTTCTTT	CARKSFVNTEAFF
.	TRBD2	TRBV10-3	TRBJ2-1	TGTGCCATCAGTCCCGGACTAGCGGGGGTCAATGAGCAGTTCTTC	CAISPGLAGVNEQFF
.	TRBD1	TRBV4-1	TRBJ1-1	TGCGCCAGCAGCCAGGACAGGGGGAGTTTTGAAGCTTTCTTT	CASSQDRGSFEAFF
.	TRBD1	TRBV4-2	TRBJ1-2	TGTGCCAGCAGCCAGGAACCCGGATACTCCGGGACAGCCTATGGCTACACCTTC	CASSQEPGYSGTAYGYTF
.	TRBD1	TRBV5-8	TRBJ2-3	TGTGCCAGCAGCGGTGGGACAGAAGCCACAGATACGCAGTATTTT	CASSGGTEATDTQYF
.	.	TRBV2	TRBJ2-5	TGTGCCAGCAGTGAATCGTTGGGGGCGGAGGAGACCCAGTACTTC	CASSESLGAEETQYF
.	TRBD2	TRBV5-4	TRBJ2-1	TGTGCCAGCAGAGATACTAGCGGGGGGTACAATGAGCAGTTCTTC	CASRDTSGGYNEQFF
.	.	TRBV5-6	TRBJ1-6	TGTGCCAGCAGCTTGGTCCAGGGGATGGATAATTCACCCCTCCACTTT	CASSLVQGMDNSPLHF
.	.	TRBV30	TRBJ1-3	TGTGCCTGGGGCACCACTGGAAACACCATATATTTT	CAWGTTGNTIYF
.	.	TRBV4-1	TRBJ2-3	TGCGCCAGCAGCCACCCGCCGGCGGGGAGCACAGATACGCAGTATTTT	CASSHPPAGSTDTQYF
.	.	TRBV30	TRBJ1-1	TGTGCCTGGGGACACCTTGCAAGCGAAGCTTTCTTT	CAWGHLASEAFF
few	.	TRBV6-6	TRBJ1-2	TGTGCCACCGCACTTTTTGACTCCTATGGCTACACCTTC	CATALFDSYGYTF
.	.	TRBV14	TRBJ2-5	TGTGCCAGCAGCCGTCTAATAGGGGCGGAGACCCAGTACTTC	CASSRLIGAETQYF
once	.	TRBV6-6	TRBJ2-5	TGTGCCAGCAGCGAAACAGGAATGGAAGAGACCCAGTACTTC	CASSETGMEETQYF
.	TRBD1	TRBV19	TRBJ1-4	TGTGCCAGTAGTCTGGTATCTATAGGACAGGGTAATGAAAAACTGTTTTTT	CASSLVSIGQGNEKLFF
.	.	TRBV7-9	TRBJ1-1	TGTGCCAGCAGCTTTCCTCCCGACTTGAACACTGAAGCTTTCTTT	CASSFPPDLNTEAFF
.	TRBD2	TRBV27	TRBJ2-5	TGTGCCAGCAGTCTAGCGGGGGCGGCGGAGACCCAGTACTTC	CASSLAGAAETQYF
.	.	TRBV6-1	TRBJ2-7	TGTGCCAGCAGTGAAGTAGACGAGCAGTACTTC	CASSEVDEQYF
.	.	TRBV11-2	TRBJ1-5	TGTGCCAGCAGCTTAGCAGGGGTCAATCAGCCCCAGCATTTT	CASSLAGVNQPQHF
.	.	TRBV25-1	TRBJ1-1	TGTGCCAGCAGTGACACATACATGAACACTGAAGCTTTCTTT	CASSDTYMNTEAFF
.	.	TRBV29-1	TRBJ2-5	TGCAGCGTTGGCGACAGAGTGTACCAAGAGACCCAGTACTTC	CSVGDRVYQETQYF
.	TRBD1	TRBV11-3	TRBJ2-3	TGTGCCAGCAGCTTGAGGACAGGGCGGAACACAGATACGCAGTATTTT	CASSLRTGRNTDTQYF
.	TRBD2	TRBV7-3	TRBJ2-7	TGTGCCAGCAGCTTAGAAGCGGGGGCCTCCTACGAGCAGTACTTC	CASSLEAGASYEQYF
.	.	TRBV10-3	TRBJ2-6	TGTGCCATCAGCTCAGGGGCTGGGGCCAACGTCCTGACTTTC	CAISSGAGANVLTF
.	TRBD2	TRBV7-2	TRBJ2-3	TGTGCCAGCAGCTTAGTTCCGGGGGGGGCCGGGTCAGATACGCAGTATTTT	CASSLVPGGAGSDTQYF
.	.	TRBV7-9	TRBJ1-6	TGTGCCAGCAGCCCCCAGGGCGGTAATTCACCCCTCCACTTT	CASSPQGGNSPLHF
few	.	TRBV7-8	TRBJ2-2	TGTGCCAGCAGCCCAAACACCGGGGAGCTGTTTTTT	CASSPNTGELFF